Listed below are T cell receptor beta chains from one sample, sequenced in a study of blood T cell repertoires in COVID-19. Sequencing was performed with immunoSEQ multiplex PCR; in TCRdb, only in-frame clones are kept and a portion is missing. The table lists 170,000 or so clones, just under 80% of them singletons. Material: peripheral blood. These receptor sequences come from a man between 65 and 85 years old with active or convalescent COVID-19. Both conserved end residues are part of each CDR3. D genes are given only for firm matches. Rows may omit the clone size; those that give it use once, few, many or a size class.

j_gene: TRBJ1-2; d_gene: TRBD1; len: 13; v_gene: TRBV6-5; abundance: NA; CDR3aa: CASSQQGNRGYTF; CDR3nt: TGTGCCAGCAGCCAACAGGGGAATCGGGGCTACACCTTC
j_gene: TRBJ1-2; d_gene: NA; len: 13; v_gene: TRBV7-2; abundance: NA; CDR3aa: CASSPDGSLGYTF; CDR3nt: TGTGCCAGCAGCCCGGACGGGAGTCTTGGTTACACCTTC
j_gene: TRBJ1-1; d_gene: NA; len: 13; v_gene: TRBV7-7; abundance: NA; CDR3aa: CASSLTGDTEAFF; CDR3nt: TGTGCCAGCAGCTTGACGGGGGACACTGAAGCTTTCTTT
j_gene: TRBJ1-2; d_gene: NA; len: 19; v_gene: TRBV9; abundance: NA; CDR3aa: CASSVGGAGGGILGYGYTF; CDR3nt: TGTGCCAGCAGCGTAGGAGGGGCGGGAGGGGGTATACTGGGCTATGGCTACACCTTC
j_gene: TRBJ1-1; d_gene: TRBD1; len: 13; v_gene: TRBV5-4; abundance: NA; CDR3aa: CASSPGTGSEAFF; CDR3nt: TGTGCCAGCAGCCCCGGGACAGGGAGTGAAGCTTTCTTT
j_gene: TRBJ2-3; d_gene: NA; len: 14; v_gene: TRBV5-6; abundance: NA; CDR3aa: CASSLAASWDTQYF; CDR3nt: TGTGCCAGCAGCTTGGCCGCTAGCTGGGATACGCAGTATTTT
j_gene: TRBJ2-7; d_gene: NA; len: 16; v_gene: TRBV3-1/TRBV3-2; abundance: once; CDR3aa: CASSQGLAAGAYEQYF; CDR3nt: TGTGCCAGCAGCCAAGGATTAGCGGCCGGGGCCTACGAGCAGTACTTC
j_gene: TRBJ2-5; d_gene: NA; len: 13; v_gene: TRBV12-3/TRBV12-4; abundance: NA; CDR3aa: CASTIGDPGTQYF; CDR3nt: TGTGCCAGCACAATCGGGGATCCGGGGACCCAGTACTTC
j_gene: TRBJ1-3; d_gene: TRBD1; len: 15; v_gene: TRBV6-5; abundance: NA; CDR3aa: CASSRGQGAGNTIYF; CDR3nt: TGTGCCAGCAGCCGAGGCCAGGGGGCAGGAAACACCATATATTTT
j_gene: TRBJ2-1; d_gene: TRBD1; len: 16; v_gene: TRBV27; abundance: few; CDR3aa: CASRMGLGQGSSEQFF; CDR3nt: TGTGCCAGCAGAATGGGACTGGGACAGGGTTCGAGTGAGCAGTTCTTC
j_gene: TRBJ2-5; d_gene: TRBD2; len: 16; v_gene: TRBV5-6; abundance: NA; CDR3aa: CASSLSSGINQETQYF; CDR3nt: TGTGCCAGCAGCCTGTCTAGCGGGATTAACCAAGAGACCCAGTACTTC
j_gene: TRBJ2-7; d_gene: TRBD1; len: 16; v_gene: TRBV23-1; abundance: NA; CDR3aa: CASSQCRGKPVYEQYF; CDR3nt: TGCGCCAGCAGTCAATGCAGGGGGAAACCCGTCTACGAGCAGTACTTC
j_gene: TRBJ2-3; d_gene: TRBD2; len: 16; v_gene: TRBV7-3; abundance: NA; CDR3aa: CASSLLAGGSTDTQYF; CDR3nt: TGTGCCAGCAGCTTACTAGCGGGAGGTAGCACAGATACGCAGTATTTT
j_gene: TRBJ2-7; d_gene: NA; len: 15; v_gene: TRBV24-1; abundance: NA; CDR3aa: CATSDLDRPLDEQYF; CDR3nt: TGTGCCACCAGTGATTTAGACAGACCTCTGGACGAGCAGTACTTC
j_gene: TRBJ2-7; d_gene: NA; len: 16; v_gene: TRBV7-9; abundance: many; CDR3aa: CASSLALGTYSYEQYF; CDR3nt: TGTGCCAGCAGCTTAGCATTAGGGACTTACTCCTACGAGCAGTACTTC
j_gene: TRBJ2-1; d_gene: TRBD2; len: 16; v_gene: TRBV9; abundance: NA; CDR3aa: CASSVSLASSYNEQFF; CDR3nt: TGTGCCAGCAGCGTATCACTAGCGAGCTCCTACAATGAGCAGTTCTTC
j_gene: TRBJ1-5; d_gene: NA; len: 16; v_gene: TRBV5-8; abundance: NA; CDR3aa: CASGLRGRAQGQPQHF; CDR3nt: TGTGCCAGCGGATTGAGAGGGCGGGCTCAAGGTCAGCCCCAGCATTTT
j_gene: TRBJ1-1; d_gene: TRBD1; len: 13; v_gene: TRBV27; abundance: NA; CDR3aa: CASSFRQGPEAFF; CDR3nt: TGTGCCAGCAGTTTTAGACAGGGTCCCGAAGCTTTCTTT
j_gene: TRBJ2-3; d_gene: TRBD2; len: 13; v_gene: TRBV29-1; abundance: NA; CDR3aa: CSVGGGTPDTQYF; CDR3nt: TGCAGCGTTGGGGGGGGTACCCCGGATACGCAGTATTTT
j_gene: TRBJ2-3; d_gene: TRBD2; len: 15; v_gene: TRBV6-5; abundance: NA; CDR3aa: CASSTGGPSTDTQYF; CDR3nt: TGTGCCAGCAGCACGGGGGGGCCGAGCACAGATACGCAGTATTTT
j_gene: TRBJ2-7; d_gene: TRBD1; len: 14; v_gene: TRBV19; abundance: NA; CDR3aa: CASSRGQDIYEQYF; CDR3nt: TGTGCCAGTAGTAGGGGACAGGATATCTACGAGCAGTACTTC
j_gene: TRBJ2-7; d_gene: NA; len: 15; v_gene: TRBV7-9; abundance: NA; CDR3aa: CASSLSHRDSYEQYF; CDR3nt: TGTGCCAGCAGCTTATCGCACAGGGACTCCTACGAGCAGTACTTC
j_gene: TRBJ1-3; d_gene: NA; len: 17; v_gene: TRBV9; abundance: NA; CDR3aa: CASSDPRWGRAFNTIYF; CDR3nt: TGTGCCAGCAGCGACCCTCGTTGGGGCAGGGCTTTCAACACCATATATTTT
j_gene: TRBJ2-3; d_gene: TRBD2; len: 14; v_gene: TRBV30; abundance: NA; CDR3aa: CAWSLAGGTDTQYF; CDR3nt: TGTGCCTGGAGTCTAGCGGGGGGCACAGATACGCAGTATTTT
j_gene: TRBJ2-3; d_gene: NA; len: 14; v_gene: TRBV7-7; abundance: NA; CDR3aa: CASSEDRVTDTQYF; CDR3nt: TGTGCCAGCTCAGAGGACAGAGTCACAGATACGCAGTATTTT
j_gene: TRBJ2-1; d_gene: TRBD2; len: 14; v_gene: TRBV29-1; abundance: NA; CDR3aa: CSVYGSGTYNEQFF; CDR3nt: TGCAGCGTTTATGGTAGCGGGACCTACAATGAGCAGTTCTTC
j_gene: TRBJ2-2; d_gene: NA; len: 14; v_gene: TRBV5-5; abundance: few; CDR3aa: CASSLGSNIGELFF; CDR3nt: TGTGCCAGCAGCTTGGGCTCAAACATCGGGGAGCTGTTTTTT
j_gene: TRBJ2-7; d_gene: TRBD2; len: 15; v_gene: TRBV18; abundance: once; CDR3aa: CASSPKMAGGSEQYF; CDR3nt: TGTGCCAGCTCACCTAAGATGGCGGGGGGGAGCGAGCAGTACTTC
j_gene: TRBJ2-3; d_gene: TRBD1; len: 15; v_gene: TRBV2; abundance: NA; CDR3aa: CASSAMDRGGDTQYF; CDR3nt: TGTGCCAGCAGTGCTATGGACAGGGGAGGAGATACGCAGTATTTT
j_gene: TRBJ1-2; d_gene: TRBD1; len: 15; v_gene: TRBV5-1; abundance: NA; CDR3aa: CASSSTGGADYGYTF; CDR3nt: TGCGCCAGCAGCTCCACAGGGGGCGCCGACTATGGCTACACCTTC
j_gene: TRBJ1-1; d_gene: NA; len: 14; v_gene: TRBV19; abundance: NA; CDR3aa: CASSILGQNTEAFF; CDR3nt: TGTGCCAGTAGTATCCTGGGACAGAACACTGAAGCTTTCTTT
j_gene: TRBJ2-3; d_gene: NA; len: 17; v_gene: TRBV5-4; abundance: NA; CDR3aa: CASSLGRPTLGVDTQYF; CDR3nt: TGTGCCAGCAGCTTGGGAAGACCCACCCTCGGGGTAGATACGCAGTATTTT
j_gene: TRBJ2-7; d_gene: NA; len: 14; v_gene: TRBV5-1; abundance: many; CDR3aa: CASSLDDSSYEQYF; CDR3nt: TGCGCCAGCAGCTTGGACGACAGTTCCTACGAGCAGTACTTC
j_gene: TRBJ2-2; d_gene: NA; len: 15; v_gene: TRBV4-3; abundance: once; CDR3aa: CASSQDTLYTGELFF; CDR3nt: TGCGCCAGCAGCCAAGACACATTATACACCGGGGAGCTGTTTTTT
j_gene: TRBJ2-7; d_gene: TRBD1; len: 16; v_gene: TRBV7-7; abundance: few; CDR3aa: CASSSFRPGQVYEQYF; CDR3nt: TGTGCCAGCAGCTCATTTCGACCGGGACAGGTCTACGAGCAGTACTTC
j_gene: TRBJ2-1; d_gene: TRBD1; len: 19; v_gene: TRBV6-6; abundance: NA; CDR3aa: CASSPLGTGSALLGNEQFF; CDR3nt: TGTGCCAGCAGTCCGTTGGGGACAGGGTCTGCGCTTTTGGGGAATGAGCAGTTCTTC
j_gene: TRBJ1-1; d_gene: NA; len: 13; v_gene: TRBV5-1; abundance: NA; CDR3aa: CATSPQENTEAFF; CDR3nt: TGCGCCACCTCTCCACAGGAGAACACTGAAGCTTTCTTT
j_gene: TRBJ1-5; d_gene: TRBD1; len: 14; v_gene: TRBV6-5; abundance: NA; CDR3aa: CASSGDSSNQPQHF; CDR3nt: TGTGCCAGCAGCGGGGACAGCAGCAATCAGCCCCAGCATTTT
j_gene: TRBJ2-7; d_gene: TRBD1; len: 13; v_gene: TRBV2; abundance: NA; CDR3aa: CASRPGQGYEQYF; CDR3nt: TGTGCCAGCAGGCCGGGACAGGGGTACGAGCAGTACTTC
j_gene: TRBJ1-3; d_gene: TRBD1; len: 17; v_gene: TRBV9; abundance: once; CDR3aa: CASSPSGQPYSGNTIYF; CDR3nt: TGTGCCAGCAGCCCCTCGGGACAGCCTTACTCTGGAAACACCATATATTTT
j_gene: TRBJ1-2; d_gene: NA; len: 14; v_gene: TRBV9; abundance: NA; CDR3aa: CASSESGGDGGYTF; CDR3nt: TGTGCCAGCAGCGAGAGCGGTGGGGATGGTGGCTACACCTTC
j_gene: TRBJ2-7; d_gene: TRBD2; len: 15; v_gene: TRBV5-1; abundance: NA; CDR3aa: CASSLGTSGSYEQYF; CDR3nt: TGCGCCAGCAGCTTGGGGACTAGCGGCTCCTACGAGCAGTACTTC
j_gene: TRBJ1-1; d_gene: NA; len: 14; v_gene: TRBV6-1; abundance: NA; CDR3aa: CASSDLTGNTEAFF; CDR3nt: TGTGCCAGCAGTGACCTGACTGGGAACACTGAAGCTTTCTTT
j_gene: TRBJ2-7; d_gene: NA; len: 11; v_gene: TRBV6-6; abundance: NA; CDR3aa: CASSRTYEQYF; CDR3nt: TGTGCCAGCAGTAGGACTTACGAGCAGTACTTC